This paragraph covers one TCR beta chain sequence. Unsorted material relied on about 100 million PBMCs as the source of genomic DNA. The sample comes from a study of shared clonotypes between healthy human individuals. Germline CDR1 is SGHAT and CDR2 is FQNNGV. The CDR3 covers 18 residues. Unmatched junction bases numbered 10, after V lost 1 base and J lost 4 bases. Authors' processing steps: With immunoSEQ giving junction-only sequences and no quality scores, filtering differed. Measured with immunoSEQ multiplex PCR; TCRdb has only the in-frame clones, and not every one. V and J calls and clone size come straight from that table; D and trimming were deduced from the DNA. The sample yields about 510,000 clones, about 75% seen once.

Sequences were obtained from PBMCs. This chain uses TRBV11-2 with TRBJ2-1, with 10 bases matching TRBD1. The receptor's source is a middle-aged woman in good health. Some clones in this sample may be carry-over from other donors' samples. The CDR3 nucleotides read TGTGCCAGCAGCTTAGGGGGAGGATGGGACAGGGGTTACAATGAGCAGTTCTTC. The encoded protein is CASSLGGGWDRGYNEQFF.